The clone carrying this T cell receptor beta chain was observed a single time. Assay: immunoSEQ multiplex PCR; the TCRdb copy retains only in-frame clones and omits some. The table lists thousands of clones, roughly 90% of them singletons. V was trimmed by 0 bases and J by 4 bases, leaving 10 bases between them. The length of the CDR3 is 14 residues. Germline V gene data show CDR1 as SGHDT and CDR2 as YYEEEE. These data originate in a study of control samples from healthy donors and cancer patients. The receptor was isolated from a man aged 55 to 69 with colorectal cancer. Sequenced input: PBMCs. This chain uses TRBV5-6 with TRBJ1-2; unclear D gene. The chain's CDR3 is CASSLASGRYGYTF. The CDR3, as DNA: TGTGCCAGCAGCTTGGCCTCAGGCCGCTATGGCTACACCTTC. The full variable domain, in which reference TRBV5-6 and TRBJ1-2 provide the parts outside the CDR3, is DAGVTQSPTHLIKTRGQQVTLRCSPKSGHDTVSWYQQALGQGPQFIFQYYEEEERQRGNFPDRFSGHQFPNYSSELNVNALLLGDSALYLCASSLASGRYGYTFGSGTRLTVV.